This section outlines one T cell receptor beta chain sequence together with its context. A few counts support this clone. The target of this receptor is not known. No clone much larger than this one lies a single base away; base qualities are absent. The data originate from a study of CD4 T cell repertoires in COVID-19 (dated by TCRdb to the early 2020s). Context from the whole study: To analyze cross-reactivity, the CFSE-low cells were expanded with IL-2 for around 11 days and then labeled again and restimulated with spike proteins from other coronaviruses. In COVID-19-recovered individuals, the study described naturally processed CD4+ T cell responses to SARS-CoV-2 spike and nucleoprotein and used TCR Vbeta sequencing to evaluate clonal composition. TCR Vbeta repertoire analysis of SARS-CoV-2-reactive T cells was conducted at the subset level in three recovered individuals.

Uncultured memory T cell samples were subjected to sequencing directly after ex vivo isolation. CD4+ total memory, central memory, effector memory and circulating T follicular helper cells were isolated from peripheral blood mononuclear cells. The CDR3 starts with the cysteine, ends with the phenylalanine, and has 17 residues. CDR3 DNA only is kept here, 51 bases in frame from base 1. According to the germline V gene, CDR1 reads SGHDT and CDR2 reads YYEEEE. V sheds 2 bases and J sheds 1 base, leaving 18 bases between their ends. Overall study results and their limits: Two or all three memory subsets shared several of the most expanded SARS-CoV-2-reactive clonotypes, which suggests intraclonal diversification. Between roughly 6 and 26% of SARS-CoV-2 clonotypes were also detected in SARS-CoV and/or HKU1 spike-stimulated secondary cultures, consistent with cross-reactivity.

Library prep was done by the immunoSEQ multiplex PCR assay. Per the authors' processing: Repertoire overlap between subsets was quantified using the Chao-Jaccard similarity index and counts of shared clonotypes. Entries here come from immuneACCESS through TCRdb and include only in-frame sequences with V and J called. Some clones fail to appear in such tables; in the studies checked, an unresolved V gene covers under half of the shortfall, and the cause of the remainder is unknown. The D gene and trimming were derived from the DNA, and the V and J assignments and clone size from that table. Present in this sample are about 25,000 clones, 93% of which were seen just once. The top ten clonotypes cover 0.65% to 0.8% of the sample.

This clonotype originated in a human donor who had COVID-19. The sequence is built from TRBV5-6 and TRBJ1-2; TRBD1 is a weak D gene call, 5 bases matching. The sample was circulating follicular helper CD4+ T cells (cTfh) from blood, taken before the COVID-19 pandemic. What the cell subset or site label conveys for this sample: circulating T follicular helper cells. The CDR3 region has the sequence CASSLVSRVGGNYGYTF. The bases are TGTGCCAGCAGCTTAGTATCCCGGGTCGGGGGTAACTATGGCTACACCTTC.